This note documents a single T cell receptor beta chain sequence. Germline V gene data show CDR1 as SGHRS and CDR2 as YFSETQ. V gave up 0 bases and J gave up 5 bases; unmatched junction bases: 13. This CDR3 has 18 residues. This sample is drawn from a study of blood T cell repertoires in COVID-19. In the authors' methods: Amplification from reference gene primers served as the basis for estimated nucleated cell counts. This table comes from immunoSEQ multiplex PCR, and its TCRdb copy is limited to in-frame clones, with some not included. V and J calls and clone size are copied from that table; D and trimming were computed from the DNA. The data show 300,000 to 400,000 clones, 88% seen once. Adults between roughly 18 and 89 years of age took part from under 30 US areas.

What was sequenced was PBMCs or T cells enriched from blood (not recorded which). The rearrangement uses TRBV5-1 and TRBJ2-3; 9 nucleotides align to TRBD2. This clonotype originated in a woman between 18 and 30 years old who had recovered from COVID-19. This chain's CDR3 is CASSLVGRSGGRGDTQYF. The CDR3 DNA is TGCGCCAGCAGCTTGGTTGGCCGAAGCGGGGGGCGAGGAGATACGCAGTATTTT.